The rows below give T cell receptor beta chains drawn from one sample of a study of Graves' ophthalmopathy and Graves' hyperthyroidism. TCRdb ran MiXCR on the multiplex PCR reads and lists one entry per CDR3 protein. The profile covers 660,000 or so distinct CDR3 sequences, with roughly two fifths appearing a single time and roughly 3.5% taken by the ten largest. Material for sequencing was peripheral blood. These receptors all come from an adult man with Graves' ophthalmopathy. Each CDR3 is given with its conserved first and last residue. The D gene is left open where the match is weak. Clone size appears in some rows only: once, few, many, or a class for an expanded clone.

j_gene: TRBJ2-7; v_gene: TRBV19; abundance: once; d_gene: .; CDR3nt: TGTGCCAGTGGTATTTCTGGCCAAGGGACCTACGAGCAGTACTTC; CDR3aa: CASGISGQGTYEQYF
j_gene: TRBJ1-6; v_gene: TRBV19; abundance: many; d_gene: .; CDR3nt: TGTGCCAGTAGTATGGTGGGGACAAGACTTCACTTT; CDR3aa: CASSMVGTRLHF
j_gene: TRBJ2-2; v_gene: TRBV20-1; abundance: few; d_gene: .; CDR3nt: TGCAGTGCTAGAGCGGGAGGACAGGCCCCGACCGGGGAGCTGTTTTTT; CDR3aa: CSARAGGQAPTGELFF
j_gene: TRBJ1-2; v_gene: TRBV5-1; abundance: many; d_gene: TRBD1; CDR3nt: TGCGCCAGCAGCTCGGGACAGATCCCCTATGGCTACACCTTC; CDR3aa: CASSSGQIPYGYTF
j_gene: TRBJ1-1; v_gene: TRBV4-3; abundance: .; d_gene: .; CDR3nt: TGCGCCAGCAGCCCTAGGCAGGGGAGCGGTTTCACTGAAGCTTTCTTT; CDR3aa: CASSPRQGSGFTEAFF
j_gene: TRBJ1-1; v_gene: TRBV6-5; abundance: many; d_gene: .; CDR3nt: TGTGCCAGCAGTTATTCTATGAACACTGAAGCTTTCTTT; CDR3aa: CASSYSMNTEAFF
j_gene: TRBJ1-2; v_gene: TRBV7-9; abundance: many; d_gene: TRBD1; CDR3nt: TGTGCCAGCAGCCCGGAGATACAGGGGGCGCGAGGCTACACCTTC; CDR3aa: CASSPEIQGARGYTF
j_gene: TRBJ2-7; v_gene: TRBV13; abundance: few; d_gene: TRBD1; CDR3nt: TGTGCCAGCAGGCGGGGACAGGGGACCTACGAGCAGTACTTC; CDR3aa: CASRRGQGTYEQYF
j_gene: TRBJ2-5; v_gene: TRBV7-3; abundance: few; d_gene: TRBD1; CDR3nt: TGTGCCAGCAGCTGGACAGGGGGCCTAGAGACCCAGTACTTC; CDR3aa: CASSWTGGLETQYF
j_gene: TRBJ1-4; v_gene: TRBV25-1; abundance: .; d_gene: .; CDR3nt: TGTGCCAGCAGTGAACAAGTCGGCGGGCTTTATGAAAAACTGTTTTTT; CDR3aa: CASSEQVGGLYEKLFF
j_gene: TRBJ1-4; v_gene: TRBV7-6; abundance: many; d_gene: .; CDR3nt: TGTGCCAGCAGCCGTCAGACGAGGTCCAATGAAAAACTGTTTTTT; CDR3aa: CASSRQTRSNEKLFF
j_gene: TRBJ2-6; v_gene: TRBV7-8; abundance: many; d_gene: TRBD1; CDR3nt: TGCGCCAGCAGCCCGCGACAGGGGAGCTCTGGGGCCAACGTCCTGACTTTC; CDR3aa: CASSPRQGSSGANVLTF
j_gene: TRBJ1-6; v_gene: TRBV13; abundance: few; d_gene: .; CDR3nt: TGTGCCAGCAGTTTAAAGTCGGGCTGGTCTAATTCACCCCTCCACTTT; CDR3aa: CASSLKSGWSNSPLHF
j_gene: TRBJ2-7; v_gene: TRBV20-1; abundance: .; d_gene: TRBD2; CDR3nt: TGCAGTGCGGGAGGCGGGGGGCTCTACGAGCAGTACTTC; CDR3aa: CSAGGGGLYEQYF
j_gene: TRBJ1-1; v_gene: TRBV29-1; abundance: few; d_gene: .; CDR3nt: TGCAGCGTTGAGGTCTCTGAAGCTTTCTTT; CDR3aa: CSVEVSEAFF
j_gene: TRBJ2-2; v_gene: TRBV5-1; abundance: many; d_gene: .; CDR3nt: TGTGCCAGCAGCTTAGGGGACACCGGGGAGCTGTTTTTT; CDR3aa: CASSLGDTGELFF
j_gene: TRBJ1-6; v_gene: TRBV12-3/TRBV12-4; abundance: .; d_gene: TRBD1; CDR3nt: TGTGCCAGCAGTTTAGGGAGACAGGGGTATTCACCCCTCCACTTT; CDR3aa: CASSLGRQGYSPLHF
j_gene: TRBJ1-3; v_gene: TRBV29-1; abundance: .; d_gene: TRBD1; CDR3nt: TGCAGCTCCCGGGGACAGGGGGGGAAGAACACCATATATTTT; CDR3aa: CSSRGQGGKNTIYF
j_gene: TRBJ1-3; v_gene: TRBV20-1; abundance: once; d_gene: .; CDR3nt: TGCAGTGCTGATCCTTTGGGAAACACCATATATTTT; CDR3aa: CSADPLGNTIYF